What follows describes a single T cell receptor (beta chain). The antigen is unknown. CDR1 is PRHDT and CDR2 is FYEKMQ in the germline V gene (reference sequence). The V end lost 5 bases, the J end lost 3 bases, and 14 bases lay between the germline ends. The CDR3 runs 16 residues. These data come from a study of blood T cells in healthy people across ages. Study-level findings and limits: CMV status of donors was not determined, possibly confounding expanded clonotype changes. Researchers deemed the diversity estimates from one million T cells underestimates.

Then a second PCR, running about 6 to 11 cycles, was carried out with a sample-barcoded 5' primer and a J-beta primer mix. All cDNA molecules were each tagged by a template-switch adaptor with 12 random nucleotides. MiXCR, run by TCRdb on the 5' RACE reads, gives a single entry per CDR3 protein. Seen here are fewer than 2,000,000 distinct CDR3 sequences, roughly a third observed once, and the top ten hold around 10%. This clonotype was obtained from a woman aged 25 to 39 in good health. The chain is built from TRBV13 and TRBJ1-6; TRBD1 is a possible D gene (5 bases). The source material was blood. CDR3 region: CASSPTGGDYNSPLHF. The CDR3 DNA follows: TGTGCCAGCAGCCCGACCGGGGGGGACTATAATTCACCCCTCCACTTT.